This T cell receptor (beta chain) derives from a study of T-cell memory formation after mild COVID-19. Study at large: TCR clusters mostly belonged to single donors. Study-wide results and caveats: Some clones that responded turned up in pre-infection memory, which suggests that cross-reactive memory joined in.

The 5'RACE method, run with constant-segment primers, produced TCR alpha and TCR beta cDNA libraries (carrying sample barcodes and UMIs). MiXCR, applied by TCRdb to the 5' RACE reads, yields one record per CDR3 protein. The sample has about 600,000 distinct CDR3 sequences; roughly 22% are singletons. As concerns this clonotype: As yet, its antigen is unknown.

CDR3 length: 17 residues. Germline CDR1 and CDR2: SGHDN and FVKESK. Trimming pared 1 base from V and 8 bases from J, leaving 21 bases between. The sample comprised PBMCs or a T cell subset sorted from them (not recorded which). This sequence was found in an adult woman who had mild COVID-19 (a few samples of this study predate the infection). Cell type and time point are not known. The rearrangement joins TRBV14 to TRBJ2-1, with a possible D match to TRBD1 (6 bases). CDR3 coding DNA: TGTGCCAGCAGCCAAGGGCAGGGGAACATTAGGCCCGATGAGCAGTTCTTC. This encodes CASSQGQGNIRPDEQFF.